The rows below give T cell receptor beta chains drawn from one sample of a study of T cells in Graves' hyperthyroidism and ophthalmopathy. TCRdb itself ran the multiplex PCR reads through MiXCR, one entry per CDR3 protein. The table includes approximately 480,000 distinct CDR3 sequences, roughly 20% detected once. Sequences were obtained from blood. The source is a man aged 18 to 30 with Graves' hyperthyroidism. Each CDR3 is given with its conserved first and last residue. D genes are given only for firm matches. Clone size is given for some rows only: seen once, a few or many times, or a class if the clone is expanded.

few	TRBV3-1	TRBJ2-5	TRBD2	CASSQRDGGARETQYF	TGTGCCAGCAGCCAACGGGACGGGGGGGCCAGAGAGACCCAGTACTTC
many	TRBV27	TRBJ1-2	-	CASSFRLRGFEDGYTF	TGTGCCAGCAGTTTCCGGTTAAGGGGTTTTGAGGATGGCTACACCTTC
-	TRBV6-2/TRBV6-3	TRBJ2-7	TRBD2	CASTPGLEGYEQYF	TGTGCCAGCACGCCGGGACTAGAAGGCTACGAGCAGTACTTC
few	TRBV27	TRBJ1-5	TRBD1	CASRGTGLGNQPQHF	TGTGCCAGCAGAGGGACAGGATTAGGCAATCAGCCCCAGCATTTT
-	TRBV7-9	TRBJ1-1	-	CASSSRTGPLAFF	TGTGCCAGCAGTAGCAGGACCGGCCCTTTGGCTTTCTTT
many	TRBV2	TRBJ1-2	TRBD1	CASSEGETGGRGYTF	TGTGCCAGCAGTGAGGGAGAAACAGGGGGTCGTGGCTACACCTTC
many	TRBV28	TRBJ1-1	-	CASNSITPGRAFF	TGTGCCAGCAATTCGATCACCCCCGGTCGGGCTTTCTTT
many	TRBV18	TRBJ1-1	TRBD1	CASSPGTGNMRAFF	TGTGCCAGCTCACCCGGGACAGGGAATATGAGAGCTTTCTTT
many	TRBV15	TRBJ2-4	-	CATSSQLEYIQYF	TGTGCCACCAGCTCCCAGTTAGAGTACATTCAGTACTTC
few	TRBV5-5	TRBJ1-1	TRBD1	CASSGIDRVGTEAFF	TGTGCCAGCAGCGGGATAGACAGGGTGGGAACTGAAGCTTTCTTT
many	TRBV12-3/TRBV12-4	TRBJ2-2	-	CASSLSRTGELFF	TGTGCCAGCAGTTTAAGTCGAACGGGGGAGCTGTTTTTT
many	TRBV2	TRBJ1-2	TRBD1	CASSGTGSSGYTF	TGTGCCAGCAGTGGGACAGGCTCCTCTGGCTACACCTTC
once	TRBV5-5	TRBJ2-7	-	CASSFYLQGSYEQYF	TGTGCCAGCAGTTTCTACCTACAGGGTTCCTACGAGCAGTACTTC
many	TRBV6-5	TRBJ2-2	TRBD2	CASSPRLAGYAGELFF	TGTGCCAGCAGTCCTCGACTAGCGGGGTACGCCGGGGAGCTGTTTTTT
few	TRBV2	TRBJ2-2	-	CASRRTSNTGELFF	TGTGCCAGCAGGAGGACTTCGAACACCGGGGAGCTGTTTTTT
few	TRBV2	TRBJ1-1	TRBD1	CASSPGQGTYRAFF	TGTGCCAGCAGTCCGGGACAGGGGACTTATAGAGCTTTCTTT
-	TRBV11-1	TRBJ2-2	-	CASTLGSKVHTGELFF	TGTGCCAGCACCTTAGGGTCTAAGGTACACACCGGGGAGCTGTTTTTT
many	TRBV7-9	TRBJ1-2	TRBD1	CASSNGQGDYYGYTF	TGTGCCAGCAGCAATGGACAGGGGGATTACTATGGCTACACCTTC
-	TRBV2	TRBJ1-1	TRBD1	CASSRDSVMNTEAFF	TGTGCCAGCAGTCGGGACAGCGTAATGAACACTGAAGCTTTCTTT
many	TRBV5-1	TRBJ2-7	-	CASSLALQLGGDEQYF	TGCGCCAGCAGCTTGGCCCTGCAGTTGGGTGGCGACGAGCAGTACTTC
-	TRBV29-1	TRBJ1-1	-	CSVVRLVITEAFF	TGCAGCGTCGTTCGGTTAGTGATCACTGAAGCTTTCTTT
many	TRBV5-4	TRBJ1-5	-	CASSFLQGNYRDNQPQHF	TGTGCCAGCAGCTTTTTGCAGGGAAACTATAGAGACAATCAGCCCCAGCATTTT
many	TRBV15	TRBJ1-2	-	CATSRAAAGAYGYTF	TGTGCCACCAGCAGGGCTGCCGCGGGGGCCTATGGCTACACCTTC
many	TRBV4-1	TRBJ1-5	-	CASSQADYSNQPQHF	TGCGCCAGCAGCCAAGCGGATTACAGCAATCAGCCCCAGCATTTT
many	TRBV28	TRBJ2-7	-	CASSSLSVSYEQYF	TGTGCCAGCAGTTCCCTCTCCGTCTCCTACGAGCAGTACTTC
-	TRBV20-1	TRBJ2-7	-	CSANSGRSLYEQYF	TGCAGTGCTAATAGTGGACGATCCCTCTACGAGCAGTACTTC
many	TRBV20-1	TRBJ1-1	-	CSASRGDGNTEAFF	TGCAGTGCTAGTCGCGGGGACGGGAACACTGAAGCTTTCTTT
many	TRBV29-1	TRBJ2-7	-	CSGKGPGYEQYF	TGCAGCGGCAAAGGTCCCGGGTACGAGCAGTACTTC
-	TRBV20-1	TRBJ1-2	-	CSARRRLRGGRDGYTF	TGCAGTGCTAGGAGACGCCTCCGGGGAGGGAGAGATGGCTACACCTTC
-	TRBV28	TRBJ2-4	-	CASSSREGLMSRDIKYF	TGTGCCAGCAGTTCCCGTGAGGGACTCATGAGCAGGGACATTAAGTACTTC
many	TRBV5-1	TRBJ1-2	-	CASSLKGDGGYTF	TGCGCCAGCAGCTTGAAAGGGGACGGTGGCTACACCTTC
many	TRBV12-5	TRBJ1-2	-	CASGLGSTPLYGYTF	TGTGCTAGTGGTTTGGGGTCCACCCCCCTCTATGGCTACACCTTC
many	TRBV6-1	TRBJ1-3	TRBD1	CASSLGQGLDTIYF	TGTGCCAGCAGTCTCGGACAGGGTTTGGACACCATATATTTT
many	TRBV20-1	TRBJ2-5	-	CSAVAPGRRETQYF	TGCAGTGCTGTAGCCCCGGGGAGGAGAGAGACCCAGTACTTC
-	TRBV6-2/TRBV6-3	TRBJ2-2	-	CASSGLSGYTGELFF	TGTGCCAGCAGTGGACTGAGCGGATACACCGGGGAGCTGTTTTTT
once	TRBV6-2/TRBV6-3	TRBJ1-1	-	CASRHSSAGSRTEAFF	TGTGCCAGCAGGCATTCCTCGGCAGGGAGTAGGACTGAAGCTTTCTTT
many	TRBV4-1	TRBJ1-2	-	CASSQARVNSRYGYTF	TGCGCCAGCAGCCAGGCCCGGGTCAACTCCCGCTATGGCTACACCTTC
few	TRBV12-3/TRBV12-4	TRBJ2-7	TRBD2	CASSLVGLAGASEF	TGTGCCAGCAGTTTAGTAGGCCTAGCGGGGGCCTCGGAGTTC
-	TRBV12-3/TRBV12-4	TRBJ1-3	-	CASISFGTVSGNTIYF	TGTGCCAGCATCTCTTTTGGGACGGTCTCTGGAAACACCATATATTTT
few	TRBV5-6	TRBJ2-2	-	CASSHGGDLAGELFF	TGTGCCAGCAGCCACGGTGGGGACCTCGCCGGGGAGCTGTTTTTT
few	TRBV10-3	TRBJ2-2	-	CAISESWGRMDTGELFF	TGTGCCATCAGTGAGTCTTGGGGGCGCATGGACACCGGGGAGCTGTTTTTT
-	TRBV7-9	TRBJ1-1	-	CASSLAVGRNTEAFF	TGTGCCAGCAGCTTAGCGGTAGGGAGGAACACTGAAGCTTTCTTT
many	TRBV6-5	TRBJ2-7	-	CASSYSLDNSYEQYF	TGTGCCAGCAGTTACTCCCTGGACAACTCCTACGAGCAGTACTTC
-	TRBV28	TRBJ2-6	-	CASNLGQISGANVLTF	TGTGCCAGCAACCTAGGACAAATCTCTGGGGCCAACGTCCTGACTTTC
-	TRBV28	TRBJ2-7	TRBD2	CASSWMGGTRDYEQYF	TGTGCCAGCAGTTGGATGGGAGGGACTAGGGACTACGAGCAGTACTTC
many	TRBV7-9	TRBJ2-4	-	CASSSAGWENIQYF	TGTGCCAGCAGCTCGGCGGGGTGGGAAAACATTCAGTACTTC
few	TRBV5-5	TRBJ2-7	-	CASSLSENTYEQYF	TGTGCCAGCAGCTTGTCAGAGAATACCTACGAGCAGTACTTC
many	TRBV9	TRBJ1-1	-	CASSVGAREPEAFF	TGTGCCAGCAGCGTAGGAGCCAGGGAGCCTGAAGCTTTCTTT